A selection of T cell receptor beta chains follows, all from one sample in a study of technical replicates of blood from a handful of donors. Clones were read by immunoSEQ multiplex PCR, and TCRdb kept only the in-frame ones, dropping some. The sample includes 66,000 or so clones, around 87% of them seen just once. The sequencing input was PBMCs. These receptors all stem from a human donor in good health. Some clones in this sample may be carry-over from other donors' samples. Each CDR3 is given without its conserved first and last residue.

V,J,CDR3
TRBV5-1,TRBJ2-1,ASRERSSYNEQF
TRBV6-5,TRBJ2-2,ASSYMGPAGELF
TRBV7-9,TRBJ2-7,ASSLSTGINEQY
TRBV4-2,TRBJ2-5,ASSQDQGGETQY
TRBV6-5,TRBJ2-6,ASRRQKSGANVLT
TRBV9,TRBJ2-3,ASSVEGTSGEVRRGTQY
TRBV7-3,TRBJ1-1,ASSLLTGGQEAF
TRBV6-5,TRBJ2-7,ASSYRGLSYEQY
TRBV4-3,TRBJ1-4,ASSQDRNRGLEKLF
TRBV5-1,TRBJ2-7,ASSPSGGYDEQY
TRBV19,TRBJ1-1,ASGRGGRSTEAF
TRBV27,TRBJ2-7,ASSDRLNSYEQY
TRBV10-3,TRBJ2-6,AISSIPGTGKSGANVLT
TRBV21-1,TRBJ2-1,ASSTPGQAYNEQF